This record looks at one T cell receptor (beta chain) sequence and its context. The data originate from a study of blood T cell repertoires in COVID-19. Study in general: Collection of acute and convalescent COVID-19 samples took place in the United States, Italy and Spain.

CDR3 length: 14 amino acids. CDR1 SNHLY and CDR2 FYNNEI come from the germline V gene. Trimming left V 2 bases short and J 5 bases short, with 10 bases between. Method: immunoSEQ multiplex PCR; TCRdb's copy keeps in-frame clones and lacks some. This sample has more than 95,000 clones; more than 70% occur once, and the top ten carry approximately 1.1%. The sequence was obtained from a woman of 80 years or more with acute or convalescent COVID-19. This rearrangement joins TRBV2 to TRBJ1-3; maybe TRBD1 (5 bases). Sequences were obtained from peripheral blood. DNA for the CDR3: TGTGCCAGCAGTGAACGTCAGGGCAGAAACACCATATATTTT. It translates to CASSERQGRNTIYF.